Listed here are 27 T cell receptor beta chains from one sample, sequenced in a study of T cell repertoires in cytomegalovirus infection. TCRdb recomputed calls from the reads with MiXCR, one row per CDR3 protein. Of around 130,000 distinct CDR3 sequences in the sample, 20% to 30% were seen once. Antigens of these TCRs are unknown. Sequencing was carried out using PBMCs, sequenced either directly or after in vitro stimulation (not recorded which). These receptors were taken from a human donor in good health (CMV status not recorded). Some clones in this sample may be carry-over from other donors' samples.

This chain connects TRBV15 to TRBJ2-3; TRBD2 matches at 14 bases. From germline, CDR1 is LNHNV and CDR2 YYDKDF (reference sequence). The length of the CDR3 is 18 residues. The ends lost 0 bases at V and 4 bases at J; junction bases unmatched: 6. CDR3 region: CATSRDRLAGGPSDTQYF. The CDR3 nucleotides read TGTGCCACCAGCAGAGATCGACTAGCGGGAGGGCCCTCAGATACGCAGTATTTT.

This clonotype was detected only once. The gene calls are TRBV10-3 and TRBJ2-3, with D perhaps TRBD1 (6 bases). Trimming stripped 4 bases from V and 5 bases from J, with 25 bases between. CDR1 and CDR2 (germline): ENHRY, SYGVKD. This CDR3 has 18 residues. In DNA form, the CDR3 reads TGTGCCATCAGTGGATTGGGGGCAACGGGAACTCAGCAAGATACGCAGTATTTT. Translation: CAISGLGATGTQQDTQYF.

This clonotype appeared a few times. The chain links TRBV4-1 to TRBJ2-6; 10 bases fit TRBD1. The CDR3 runs to 18 residues. Losses at the gene ends were 2 bases for V and 4 bases for J; bases not matched to a gene: 8. CDR1 and CDR2 (germline): MGHRA, YSYEKL. The CDR3 sequence: CASSQPTGGNSGANVLTF. The CDR3 nucleotides read TGCGCCAGCAGCCAACCGACAGGGGGCAACTCCGGGGCCAACGTCCTGACTTTC.

The rearrangement joins TRBV7-6 to TRBJ1-2; 11 bases are a match to TRBD1. This CDR3 has 14 amino acids. With V trimmed by 5 bases and J by 4 bases, 3 bases remained unmatched. Germline CDR1 SGHVS, CDR2 FNYEAQ. The CDR3 loop reads CASSGQGASYGYTF. DNA of the CDR3: TGTGCCAGCAGCGGACAGGGGGCTAGCTATGGCTACACCTTC.

The chain's CDR3 is CASSQDYGYGYTF. For the CDR3, the DNA is TGCGCCAGCAGCCAAGATTACGGGTATGGCTACACCTTC. The chain recombines TRBV4-1 with TRBJ1-2, with unresolved D. The CDR3 runs to 13 residues. V was cut by 0 bases and J by 5 bases, with 7 bases left in between. Germline V gives CDR1 MGHRA, CDR2 YSYEKL.

The chain employs TRBV6-1 and TRBJ1-1; possible D gene TRBD1, 6 bases. CDR1 is MNHNS, CDR2 SASEGT, per germline. Deletions cut 7 bases from V and 1 base from J, with 16 bases between. The CDR3 spans 15 residues. CDR3 amino acids: CASTPPTRGNTEAFF. Here the CDR3 DNA reads TGTGCCAGCACCCCCCCCACCAGGGGGAACACTGAAGCTTTCTTT.

This chain uses TRBV3-1 with TRBJ2-3; 13 bases line up with TRBD2. The CDR3 totals 19 residues. The junction had 12 bases not matched to a gene; V was cut back by 5 bases and J by 1 base. Germline CDR1 is LGHDT and CDR2 is YNNKEL (reference sequence). CDR3 protein: CASSSGLAGALGGTDTQYF. In DNA form, the CDR3 reads TGTGCCAGCAGCTCCGGACTAGCGGGAGCTCTCGGGGGCACAGATACGCAGTATTTT.

V gene TRBV7-6 combines with J gene TRBJ2-1; 7 nucleotides align to TRBD2. This CDR3 has 16 residues. Germline-derived CDR1 and CDR2 are SGHVS and FNYEAQ. Unmatched junction bases numbered 9, after V lost 2 bases and J lost 5 bases. The CDR3 spells CASSLMGGGPHNEQFF. DNA for the CDR3: TGTGCCAGCAGCTTAATGGGGGGAGGGCCACACAATGAGCAGTTCTTC.

This clonotype was observed a few times. The V gene is TRBV7-2, the J gene TRBJ2-3; D ambiguous. Looked up from germline, CDR1 is SGHTA and CDR2 is FQGNSA. This CDR3 is 12 amino acids long. Trimming removed 8 bases from V and 0 bases from J, with 6 bases in between. The chain's CDR3 is CASESSTDTQYF. Written as DNA, the CDR3 is TGTGCCAGCGAATCTAGCACAGATACGCAGTATTTT.

This clonotype was detected many times. The chain has TRBV6-6 and TRBJ1-5, with 8 bases aligning to TRBD1. This CDR3 is 14 amino acids long. Per germline, CDR1 MNHNY and CDR2 SVGAGI (reference sequence). V trimming: 7 bases; J trimming: 2 bases; junction bases outside the gene matches: 4. The CDR3 DNA is TGTGCCAGCACCGAGGACAGGGGCAATCAGCCCCAGCATTTT. Translation gives CASTEDRGNQPQHF.

The chain employs TRBV28 and TRBJ2-6; D may be TRBD1 (7 bases). The CDR3 is made up of 14 amino acids. V was shortened by 4 bases and J by 8 bases, with 12 bases between the two germline ends. Germline V lookup: CDR1 MDHEN, CDR2 SYDVKM. CDR3 bases: TGTGCCAGCAGTTCGCCAGGGGGGTCCAACGTCCTGACTTTC. Translating gives CASSSPGGSNVLTF. Based on the CDR3 plus reference TRBV28 and TRBJ2-6, the full variable domain is DVKVTQSSRYLVKRTGEKVFLECVQDMDHENMFWYRQDPGLGLRLIYFSYDVKMKEKGDIPEGYSVSREKKERFSLILESASTNQTSMYLCASSSPGGSNVLTFGAGSRLTVL.

This clonotype was recorded many times. The gene calls are TRBV7-8 and TRBJ1-1; D remains ambiguous. Germline V gene data show CDR1 as SGHVS and CDR2 as FQNEAQ. This CDR3 is built from 13 residues. V was shortened by 5 bases and J by 3 bases, with 10 bases between the two germline ends. In DNA form, the CDR3 reads TGTGCCAGCAGCCCCGGCCGGTACACTGAAGCTTTCTTT. It translates to CASSPGRYTEAFF.

V is TRBV7-8 and J is TRBJ2-7; the D is unclear. Germline V gives CDR1 SGHVS, CDR2 FQNEAQ. The V and J ends lost 11 bases and 2 bases respectively, with 22 bases between them. The CDR3 extends over 15 amino acids. The CDR3 DNA follows: TGTGCCGGATCCGAATTGACGGAATATACCTACGAGCAGTACGTC. It yields the protein CAGSELTEYTYEQYV.

This clonotype occurred many times. The gene calls are TRBV7-2 and TRBJ2-1; no definite D call. Per germline, CDR1 SGHTA and CDR2 FQGNSA. The CDR3 is made up of 21 amino acids. The V and J ends lost 2 bases and 0 bases respectively, with 26 bases between them. The CDR3 DNA reads TGTGCCAGCAGCTTAATTTCTTTCCTGGGCTACCTAACTACCTCCTACAATGAGCAGTTCTTC. Translating it yields CASSLISFLGYLTTSYNEQFF.

This clonotype was found a few times. V is TRBV27 and J is TRBJ2-2; D tentatively reads TRBD1 or TRBD2 (5 bases each). Trimming left V 5 bases short and J 0 bases short, with 7 bases between. There are 14 residues in the CDR3. The germline CDR1 and CDR2 sequences are MNHEY and SMNVEV (reference sequence). The CDR3 loop reads CASSPGPNTGELFF. As DNA, the CDR3 is TGTGCCAGCAGTCCGGGGCCGAACACCGGGGAGCTGTTTTTT.

As to this clonotype: At one end the junction does not follow the germline gene, possibly because of a read error. J is TRBJ1-2 and V is TRBV4-1, with TRBD1 identical over 10 bases. The germline V gene encodes CDR1 MGHRA and CDR2 YSYEKL. The CDR3 spans 15 residues. CDR3 in DNA: TGCCCCAGCAGCTTTACCGGGACAGGGGAAGATGGCTACACCTTC. Its protein product is CPSSFTGTGEDGYTF.

This clonotype was seen at least ten times. V usage is TRBV28 and J usage is TRBJ1-1; 7 positions match TRBD1. The CDR3 is made up of 15 amino acids. Germline V gene lookup returns CDR1 MDHEN and CDR2 SYDVKM. V lost 2 bases and J lost 5; bases outside the gene matches: 8. CDR3 amino acids: CASSLRQGWRTEAFF. The CDR3 DNA reads as TGTGCCAGCAGTTTAAGACAGGGTTGGCGGACTGAAGCTTTCTTT.

This clonotype showed up just a few times. This chain connects TRBV3-1 to TRBJ2-1; TRBD2 matches at 15 bases. This CDR3 spans 16 amino acids. Trimming took 3 bases from V and 3 from J; bases not matched to a gene: 0. Germline loops: CDR1 LGHDT, CDR2 YNNKEL (reference sequence). The CDR3 loop reads CASSQGLAGGYNEQFF. In DNA form, the CDR3 reads TGTGCCAGCAGCCAGGGACTAGCGGGAGGCTACAATGAGCAGTTCTTC.

V is TRBV7-2 and J is TRBJ2-1, with 9 bases lining up with TRBD2. V lost 3 bases and J lost 6; bases outside the gene matches: 9. The CDR3 consists of 16 residues. From germline, CDR1 is SGHTA and CDR2 FQGNSA. CDR3 coding DNA: TGTGCCAGCAGCTTTCTAGCGGGAATTATGTCCAATGAGCAGTTCTTC. This codes for CASSFLAGIMSNEQFF.

This clonotype has a handful of counts. The chain combines TRBV30 with TRBJ2-5; D is possibly TRBD1 (5 bases). Germline V gene sequence: CDR1 GTSNPN, CDR2 SVGIG (reference sequence). This CDR3 is built from 16 residues. The ends were cut back, 2 bases at V and 2 bases at J, with 18 bases in the middle. The CDR3 DNA reads TGTGCCTGGAGTCTGGGGCAAGGGCAGGGTCAAGAGACCCAGTACTTC. Translated: CAWSLGQGQGQETQYF.

There are a few counts of this clonotype. The CDR3 coding sequence is TGTGCCAGCAGTCCCGGCACCGGGGAGCTGTTTTTT. Translation: CASSPGTGELFF. The rearrangement joins TRBV7-2 to TRBJ2-2, with D uncertain. The V end was cut by 6 bases, the J end by 4 bases, with 6 bases between. Germline assignment: CDR1 SGHTA and CDR2 FQGNSA. The CDR3 contains 12 residues. The full variable domain, rest sourced from reference TRBV7-2 and TRBJ2-2, is GAGVSQSPSNKVTEKGKDVELRCDPISGHTALYWYRQSLGQGLEFLIYFQGNSAPDKSGLPSDRFSAERTGGSVSTLTIQRTQQEDSAVYLCASSPGTGELFFGEGSRLTVL.

The DNA for the CDR3 is TGTGCCAGCAGTTACACCCTCCCCGGGGCCGAGAGCTCCTACGAGCAGTACTTC. It is translated as CASSYTLPGAESSYEQYF. V is TRBV6-5 and J is TRBJ2-7; D is tentatively TRBD1 or TRBD2 (5 bases each). The CDR3 consists of 18 residues. CDR1 and CDR2 (germline): MNHEY, SVGAGI. Trimming left V 2 bases short and J 0 bases short, with 20 bases between.

The V gene is TRBV7-8, the J gene TRBJ2-2; 12 positions match TRBD1. Trimming at V came to 7 bases and at J to 5 bases, leaving 8 bases not matched to a gene. Germline values: CDR1 SGHVS, CDR2 FQNEAQ. This CDR3 has 16 residues. CDR3 sequence (DNA): TGTGCCAGCACCAGTGGGGACAGGGGGCGGACCGGGGAGCTGTTTTTT. Protein product: CASTSGDRGRTGELFF.

The V gene is TRBV6-8, the J gene TRBJ1-5, with D possibly matching TRBD1 (5 bases). V was shortened by 8 bases and J by 0 bases, with 20 bases between the two germline ends. Germline values: CDR1 MNHGY, CDR2 SAAAGT. There are 17 residues in the CDR3. CDR3 sequence reads: CASGGRGGTLSNQPQHF. CDR3 in DNA: TGTGCCAGCGGAGGCCGTGGGGGAACTCTTAGCAATCAGCCCCAGCATTTT.

As regards this clonotype: A far larger clone is just one base off, so this is likely a read error. The chain couples TRBV7-3 to TRBJ2-7; D unresolved. Germline CDR1 and CDR2: SGHTA and FQGTGA. The V end lost 0 bases, the J end lost 5 bases, and 2 bases lay between the germline ends. The CDR3 extends over 11 amino acids. Written as DNA, the CDR3 is TGTGCCAGCAGCTTAACCCACGAGCAGTACTTC. This gives the protein CASSLTHEQYF.

The rearrangement links TRBV6-8 to TRBJ2-2; D is perhaps TRBD2 (6 bases). This CDR3 contains 12 residues. Germline CDR1 is MNHGY and CDR2 is SAAAGT. The V end lost 7 bases, the J end lost 4 bases, and 7 bases lay between the germline ends. The CDR3 DNA reads TGTGCCAGCATGGGGGGCACCGGGGAGCTGTTTTTT. It yields the protein CASMGGTGELFF.

This chain joins TRBV11-2 and TRBJ2-7; perhaps TRBD2 as D (6 bases). The germline gives CDR1 SGHAT, CDR2 FQNNGV. The CDR3 has 16 amino acids. Trimming shortened V by 2 bases and J by 7 bases, and 21 bases separated the two germline ends. The CDR3 DNA sequence: TGTGCCAGCAGCTTACTAAGACTAGTCACTACGGTAGAGCAGTACGTC. It specifies CASSLLRLVTTVEQYV.